This entry lists 32 T cell receptor beta chains sequenced from one sample in a study of OX40 agonist ivuxolimab in advanced cancers. Sequencing used immunoSEQ multiplex PCR; TCRdb keeps in-frame clones, though not all of them. The sample includes roughly 79,000 clones, 80% to 95% of them seen just once. The sample consisted of CD4+ or CD8+ T cells sorted from blood, taken in a trial of the OX40 agonist ivuxolimab. These receptors were obtained from an adult with an advanced solid tumor such as melanoma, head and neck, liver or kidney cancer.

This clone appeared once. The chain uses TRBV30 and TRBJ1-1; D uncertain. The CDR3 is 13 amino acids. Germline V gene sequence: CDR1 GTSNPN, CDR2 SVGIG (reference sequence). Trimming pared 1 base from V and 1 base from J, leaving 7 bases between. The CDR3 region is CAWSGETNTEAFF. CDR3 DNA: TGTGCCTGGAGTGGCGAAACGAACACTGAAGCTTTCTTT.

This chain joins TRBV4-1 and TRBJ2-1; 7 bases match TRBD1. Germline trimming cut 1 base from V and 6 bases from J; bases unmatched to any gene: 9. Germline values: CDR1 MGHRA, CDR2 YSYEKL. There are 16 residues in the CDR3. DNA for the CDR3: TGCGCCAGCAGCCAAGGTGGAAGGGGGCTTGGCAATGAGCAGTTCTTC. The encoded protein is CASSQGGRGLGNEQFF.

The gene calls are TRBV30 and TRBJ2-7, with 9 nucleotides matching TRBD1. V shed 0 bases, J shed 3 bases, and the junction held 6 bases outside the gene matches. The CDR3 runs to 15 residues. Germline V gene data show CDR1 as GTSNPN and CDR2 as SVGIG (reference sequence). The CDR3 nucleotides read TGTGCCTGGAGTGTACACAGGGGGCGTAACTACGAGCAGTACTTC. Amino acid sequence: CAWSVHRGRNYEQYF. Filled out from reference TRBV30 and TRBJ2-7, the complete variable domain reads SQTIHQWPATLVQPVGSPLSLECTVEGTSNPNLYWYRQAAGRGLQLLFYSVGIGQISSEVPQNLSASRPQDRQFILSSKKLLLSDSGFYLCAWSVHRGRNYEQYFGPGTRLTVT.

The V gene is TRBV7-9, the J gene TRBJ2-3; 11 positions agree with TRBD2. The CDR3 loop spans 15 amino acids. Per germline, CDR1 SEHNR and CDR2 FQNEAQ (reference sequence). V lost 3 bases to trimming and J lost 5 bases; unmatched junction nucleotides: 4. The CDR3 region has the DNA TGTGCCAGCAGCTTGCTAGCGGGAGGAGGAGATACGCAGTATTTT. Protein: CASSLLAGGGDTQYF.

The V gene is TRBV20-1, the J gene TRBJ2-4; the D is unclear. The germline gives CDR1 DFQATT, CDR2 SNEGSKA (reference sequence). Trimming pared 8 bases from V and 8 bases from J, leaving 10 bases between. The CDR3 covers 10 residues. The CDR3 sequence is CSTRLYIQYF. Here the CDR3 DNA reads TGCAGTACCCGCCTGTACATTCAGTACTTC.

J is TRBJ1-1 and V is TRBV29-1; D is undetermined. Germline V gene data show CDR1 as SQVTM and CDR2 as ANQGSEA. The ends were cut back, 7 bases at V and 6 bases at J, with 12 bases in the middle. The CDR3 length is 11 residues. CDR3 residues: CSAGLVAEAFF. DNA for the CDR3: TGCAGCGCCGGGCTGGTCGCTGAAGCTTTCTTT.

V gene TRBV9 combines with J gene TRBJ2-7, with TRBD1 matching over 10 bases. The germline CDR1 and CDR2 sequences are SGDLS and YYNGEE. V lost 0 bases and J lost 6; bases outside the gene matches: 21. The CDR3 length is 20 residues. The CDR3 DNA reads as TGTGCCAGCAGCGTAGTCTCTGGGACAGGGGCAGGGTACCCAACCTCCGAGCAGTACTTC. Encoded protein: CASSVVSGTGAGYPTSEQYF.

V usage is TRBV7-9 and J usage is TRBJ2-7, with no clear D. The CDR3 totals 12 residues. V was pared by 2 bases and J by 3 bases, with 5 bases between. In germline, CDR1 is SEHNR, CDR2 FQNEAQ (reference sequence). CDR3 in DNA: TGTGCCAGCAGCTTACAGGACTACGAGCAGTACTTC. Protein sequence: CASSLQDYEQYF.

This chain connects TRBV4-2 to TRBJ2-7; a weak D match, TRBD1 (6 bases). This CDR3 contains 15 residues. Germline V gene data show CDR1 as LGHNA and CDR2 as YNFKEQ. Trimming left V 7 bases short and J 1 base short, with 17 bases between. Here the CDR3 DNA reads TGTGCCAGCACCACCCACCCCGACAGGTCCTACGAGCAGTACTTC. This codes for CASTTHPDRSYEQYF.

V is TRBV5-4 and J is TRBJ1-6, with D perhaps TRBD1 (5 bases). The V gene's germline CDR1 is SGHNT and CDR2 YYREEE (reference sequence). The CDR3 covers 13 residues. V was shortened by 6 bases and J by 5 bases, with 9 bases between the two germline ends. CDR3 coding DNA: TGTGCCAGCAAACAGGAGAATAATTCACCCCTCCACTTT. This codes for CASKQENNSPLHF.

The rearrangement joins TRBV5-1 to TRBJ1-4, with D tentatively TRBD1 (5 bases). CDR1 is SGHRS and CDR2 is YFSETQ in the germline V gene. The V end was cut by 4 bases, the J end by 6 bases, with 13 bases between. This CDR3 comprises 14 residues. CDR3 sequence (DNA): TGCGCCAGCAGCCCAGAGGGAGGGGATGAAAAACTGTTTTTT. Its protein is CASSPEGGDEKLFF.

The genes are TRBV6-5 and TRBJ1-5; a possible D gene is TRBD1 (6 bases). Germline V gene data show CDR1 as MNHEY and CDR2 as SVGAGI. This CDR3 contains 14 residues. V dropped 6 bases and J dropped 5 bases, with 14 bases sitting between them. CDR3: CASRPLGGDQPQHF. CDR3 bases: TGTGCCAGCAGACCCTTGGGGGGCGATCAGCCCCAGCATTTT.

V gene TRBV18 combines with J gene TRBJ1-5, with D tentatively TRBD1 (5 bases). V lost 3 bases to trimming and J lost 5 bases, with 17 bases between them. The CDR3 has 16 residues. From germline, CDR1 is KGHSH and CDR2 LQKENI. This CDR3 is CASSPPGGPTYQPQHF. CDR3 bases: TGTGCCAGCTCACCTCCCGGGGGTCCCACGTATCAGCCCCAGCATTTT. Filled out from reference TRBV18 and TRBJ1-5, the complete variable domain reads NAGVMQNPRHLVRRRGQEARLRCSPMKGHSHVYWYRQLPEEGLKFMVYLQKENIIDESGMPKERFSAEFPKEGPSILRIQQVVRGDSAAYFCASSPPGGPTYQPQHFGDGTRLSIL.

The chain combines TRBV28 with TRBJ2-5; TRBD2 matches 12 bases. The germline CDR1 and CDR2 sequences are MDHEN and SYDVKM. This CDR3 spans 15 amino acids. With 7 bases clipped from V and 5 bases from J, the junction kept 8 bases outside the gene matches. This CDR3 is CASTRRLAGAETQYF. As DNA, the CDR3 is TGTGCCAGCACTAGGAGACTAGCGGGAGCGGAGACCCAGTACTTC. Variable domain in full (rest from reference TRBV28 and TRBJ2-5): DVKVTQSSRYLVKRTGEKVFLECVQDMDHENMFWYRQDPGLGLRLIYFSYDVKMKEKGDIPEGYSVSREKKERFSLILESASTNQTSMYLCASTRRLAGAETQYFGPGTRLLVL.

V usage is TRBV2 and J usage is TRBJ2-3, with a tentative D call TRBD1 (6 bases). Trimming stripped 8 bases from V and 4 bases from J, with 16 bases between. Germline V lookup: CDR1 SNHLY, CDR2 FYNNEI. There are 14 residues in the CDR3. The CDR3 protein is CASDITGSSDTQYF. As DNA, the CDR3 is TGTGCCAGCGATATAACAGGGAGTTCAGATACGCAGTATTTT.

This chain uses TRBV7-3 with TRBJ1-1; TRBD1 agrees at 9 bases. Germline V gene sequence: CDR1 SGHTA, CDR2 FQGTGA. V dropped 5 bases and J dropped 4; count of bases not matched to a gene: 2. The CDR3 is 13 amino acids. The CDR3 here is CASSQDRGTEAFF. The CDR3 DNA sequence: TGTGCCAGCAGCCAGGACAGGGGCACTGAAGCTTTCTTT.

V is TRBV5-4 and J is TRBJ2-7; a weak D match, TRBD1 (6 bases). Germline assignment: CDR1 SGHNT and CDR2 YYREEE (reference sequence). This CDR3 contains 14 residues. The V gene lost 0 bases and the J gene lost 3 bases, with 10 bases spanning the gap. In DNA form, the CDR3 reads TGTGCCAGCAGCTTGGATTTGGACAGCTACGAGCAGTACTTC. It specifies CASSLDLDSYEQYF.

The V gene is TRBV19, the J gene TRBJ2-1, with 8 positions matching TRBD2. Trimming at V came to 2 bases and at J to 2 bases, leaving 5 bases not matched to a gene. The length of the CDR3 is 16 residues. Germline-derived CDR1 and CDR2 are LNHDA and SQIVND (reference sequence). The CDR3 sequence: CASSISRLAPYNEQFF. CDR3 nucleotide sequence: TGTGCCAGTAGTATAAGCCGACTAGCGCCCTACAATGAGCAGTTCTTC.

The gene calls are TRBV30 and TRBJ1-4; D might be TRBD1 (5 bases). The CDR3 contains 12 residues. The V gene's germline CDR1 is GTSNPN and CDR2 SVGIG (reference sequence). Trimming stripped 5 bases from V and 8 bases from J, with 12 bases between. The CDR3 sequence: CAWEQAGEKLFF. CDR3 in DNA: TGTGCCTGGGAACAGGCCGGGGAAAAACTGTTTTTT. Full variable domain (outside the CDR3, taken from reference TRBV30 and TRBJ1-4): SQTIHQWPATLVQPVGSPLSLECTVEGTSNPNLYWYRQAAGRGLQLLFYSVGIGQISSEVPQNLSASRPQDRQFILSSKKLLLSDSGFYLCAWEQAGEKLFFGSGTQLSVL.

The chain links TRBV4-2 to TRBJ2-3; D is possibly TRBD2 (6 bases). There are 16 residues in the CDR3. CDR1 is LGHNA and CDR2 is YNFKEQ in the germline V gene. Trimming shortened V by 0 bases and J by 2 bases, and 12 bases separated the two germline ends. The CDR3 DNA sequence: TGTGCCAGCAGCCAAGATTGGGGCGGGAACACAGATACGCAGTATTTT. Encoded protein: CASSQDWGGNTDTQYF.

This chain connects TRBV11-3 to TRBJ2-1, with D unresolved. The CDR3 is made up of 14 amino acids. V lost 5 bases and J lost 5, with 13 bases in between. The V gene's germline CDR1 is SGHNT and CDR2 YENEEA. The CDR3 reads CASSPGDLNNEQFF. CDR3 nucleotide sequence: TGTGCCAGCAGCCCAGGCGACTTAAACAATGAGCAGTTCTTC.

V and J are TRBV19 and TRBJ1-3; D perhaps matches TRBD1 (5 bases). This CDR3 has 12 residues. The germline V gene has CDR1 LNHDA and CDR2 SQIVND (reference sequence). The V end lost 6 bases, the J end lost 4 bases, and 7 bases lay between the germline ends. The CDR3 DNA follows: TGTGCCAGTAGCCGACAGGGAAACACCATATATTTT. It is translated as CASSRQGNTIYF.

The rearrangement joins TRBV5-1 to TRBJ2-1; D ambiguous. The V and J ends lost 0 bases and 4 bases respectively, with 11 bases between them. Germline V CDR1 and CDR2: SGHRS, YFSETQ. The CDR3 sequence is 15 residues long. The CDR3 DNA reads TGCGCCAGCAGCTTGGCACAGATCTCTTACAATGAGCAGTTCTTC. It codes for CASSLAQISYNEQFF.

The chain employs TRBV7-2 and TRBJ2-7; TRBD2 aligns across 7 bases. The V gene end was trimmed by 9 bases and the J gene end by 0 bases; junction bases not matched to a gene: 2. Germline V lookup: CDR1 SGHTA, CDR2 FQGNSA. The length of the CDR3 is 12 residues. The CDR3 spells CASSGFSYEQYF. DNA of the CDR3: TGTGCCAGTAGCGGGTTCTCCTACGAGCAGTACTTC.

V usage is TRBV6-6 and J usage is TRBJ2-1, with D possibly being TRBD1 or TRBD2 (7 bases each). With 2 bases removed from V and 7 bases from J, the gap between germline ends came to 18 bases. Looked up from germline, CDR1 is MNHNY and CDR2 is SVGAGI (reference sequence). CDR3 size: 16 residues. CDR3 amino acids: CASSYRGQRGLNEQFF. The CDR3 coding sequence is TGTGCCAGCAGTTACAGGGGGCAGCGGGGACTGAATGAGCAGTTCTTC.

This chain links TRBV19 with TRBJ2-5, with D possibly TRBD2 on 5 matching bases. CDR1 is LNHDA and CDR2 is SQIVND in the germline V gene (reference sequence). The CDR3 is made up of 12 amino acids. The V end was cut by 4 bases, the J end by 7 bases, with 10 bases between. The CDR3, as DNA: TGTGCCAGTAGTAACCCTGGAGGGACCCAGTACTTC. Protein sequence: CASSNPGGTQYF.

The chain joins TRBV10-3 to TRBJ1-1; no clear D. Looked up from germline, CDR1 is ENHRY and CDR2 is SYGVKD. With 4 bases removed from V and 4 bases from J, the gap between germline ends came to 16 bases. The CDR3 has 15 residues. The CDR3 here is CAISGPQSPSTEAFF. The CDR3 nucleotides are TGTGCCATCAGTGGCCCCCAGAGTCCAAGCACTGAAGCTTTCTTT.

The V gene is TRBV5-1, the J gene TRBJ2-3; the D is unclear. The germline gives CDR1 SGHRS, CDR2 YFSETQ. V lost 2 bases, J lost 4 bases, and 2 bases lay in between. This CDR3 region has 11 residues. CDR3 amino acids: CASSLADTQYF. The CDR3, as DNA: TGCGCCAGCAGCTTAGCAGATACGCAGTATTTT.

This clone was found a few times. The DNA of the CDR3 is TGTGCCAGCAGCGTAGCCCCGGACAGGGGATACGAGCAGTACTTC. It is translated as CASSVAPDRGYEQYF. V and J are TRBV9 and TRBJ2-7; the match to TRBD1 covers 9 bases. Germline loops: CDR1 SGDLS, CDR2 YYNGEE. The CDR3 loop spans 15 amino acids. The V and J ends lost 0 bases and 4 bases, in that order; junction bases with no gene match: 5.

This clone is a singleton in its sample. CDR3 DNA: TGTGCCAGCAGCTCCGCTAGCCGGATCGAGCAGTACTTC. Translating it yields CASSSASRIEQYF. The rearrangement joins TRBV11-3 to TRBJ2-7, with D perhaps TRBD2 (5 bases). The CDR3 consists of 13 residues. The germline V and J ends were trimmed by 4 bases and 6 bases, with 13 bases remaining between them. Germline CDR1 and CDR2: SGHNT and YENEEA.

The genes are TRBV6-1 and TRBJ1-3; D is possibly TRBD1 (5 bases). Looked up from germline, CDR1 is MNHNS and CDR2 is SASEGT. V was shortened by 5 bases and J by 7 bases, with 9 bases between the two germline ends. This CDR3 spans 12 amino acids. CDR3 nucleotide sequence: TGTGCCAGCAGTATCGGGGGTAACACCATATATTTT. Amino acid sequence: CASSIGGNTIYF.

This chain joins TRBV9 and TRBJ1-3; D is ambiguous. This CDR3 contains 15 residues. With 2 bases removed from V and 0 bases from J, the gap between germline ends came to 9 bases. CDR1 and CDR2 (germline): SGDLS, YYNGEE. The CDR3 sequence: CASSVRPTSGNTIYF. The CDR3, as DNA: TGTGCCAGCAGCGTGCGACCGACCTCTGGAAACACCATATATTTT.